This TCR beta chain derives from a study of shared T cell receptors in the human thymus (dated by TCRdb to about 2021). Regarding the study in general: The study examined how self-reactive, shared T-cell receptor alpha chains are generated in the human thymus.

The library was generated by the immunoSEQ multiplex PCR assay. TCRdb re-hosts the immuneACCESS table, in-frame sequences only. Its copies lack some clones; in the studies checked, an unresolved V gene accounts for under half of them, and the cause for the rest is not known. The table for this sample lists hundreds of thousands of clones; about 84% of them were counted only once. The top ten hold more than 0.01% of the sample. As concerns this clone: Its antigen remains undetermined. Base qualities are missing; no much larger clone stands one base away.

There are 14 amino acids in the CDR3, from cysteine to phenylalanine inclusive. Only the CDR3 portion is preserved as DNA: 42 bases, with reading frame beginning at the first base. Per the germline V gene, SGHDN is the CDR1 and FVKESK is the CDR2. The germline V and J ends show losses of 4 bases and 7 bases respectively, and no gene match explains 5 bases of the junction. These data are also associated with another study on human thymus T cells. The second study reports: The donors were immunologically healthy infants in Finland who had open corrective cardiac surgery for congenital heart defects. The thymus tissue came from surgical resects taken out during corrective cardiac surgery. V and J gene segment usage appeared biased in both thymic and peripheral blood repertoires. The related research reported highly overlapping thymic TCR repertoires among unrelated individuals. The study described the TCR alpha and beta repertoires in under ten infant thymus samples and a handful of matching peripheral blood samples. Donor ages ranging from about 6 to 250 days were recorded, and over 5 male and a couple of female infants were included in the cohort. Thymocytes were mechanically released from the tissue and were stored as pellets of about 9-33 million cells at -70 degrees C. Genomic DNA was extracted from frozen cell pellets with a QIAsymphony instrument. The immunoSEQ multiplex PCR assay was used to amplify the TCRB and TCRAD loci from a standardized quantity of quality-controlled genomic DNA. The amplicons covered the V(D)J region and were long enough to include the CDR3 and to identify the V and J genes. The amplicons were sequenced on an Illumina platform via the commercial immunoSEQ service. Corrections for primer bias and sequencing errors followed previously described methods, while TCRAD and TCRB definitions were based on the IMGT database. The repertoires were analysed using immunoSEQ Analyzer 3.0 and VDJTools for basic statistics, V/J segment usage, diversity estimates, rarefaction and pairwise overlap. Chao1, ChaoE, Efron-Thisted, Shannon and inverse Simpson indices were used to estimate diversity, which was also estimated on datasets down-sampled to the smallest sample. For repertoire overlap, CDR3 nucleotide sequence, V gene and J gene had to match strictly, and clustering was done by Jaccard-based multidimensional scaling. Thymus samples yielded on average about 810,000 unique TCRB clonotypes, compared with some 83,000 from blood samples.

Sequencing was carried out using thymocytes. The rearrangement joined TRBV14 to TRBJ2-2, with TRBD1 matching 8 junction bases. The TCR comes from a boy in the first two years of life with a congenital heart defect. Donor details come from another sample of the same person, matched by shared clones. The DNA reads TGTGCCAGCAGCCCCGGGACAGGAGGCGGGGAGCTGTTTTTT. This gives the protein CASSPGTGGGELFF.